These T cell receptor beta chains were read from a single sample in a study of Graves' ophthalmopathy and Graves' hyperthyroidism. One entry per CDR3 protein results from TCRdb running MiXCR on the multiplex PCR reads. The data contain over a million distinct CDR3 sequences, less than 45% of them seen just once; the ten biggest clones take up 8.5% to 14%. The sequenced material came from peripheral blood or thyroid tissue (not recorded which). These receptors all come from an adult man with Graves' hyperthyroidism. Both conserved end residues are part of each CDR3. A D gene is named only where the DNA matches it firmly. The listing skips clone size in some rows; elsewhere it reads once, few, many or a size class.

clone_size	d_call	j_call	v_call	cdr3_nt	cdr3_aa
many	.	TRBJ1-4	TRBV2	TGTGCCAGCAGGGACCCACACCTTCGAAACGAGGACCCGCCCCAACGACTGTTTTTT	CASRDPHLRNEDPPQRLFF
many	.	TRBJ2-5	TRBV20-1	TGCAGTGCTACGTGGACAAAAGAGACCCAGTACTTC	CSATWTKETQYF
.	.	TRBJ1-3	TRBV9	TGTGCCAGCAGCTTGGGCCGGAACTATGGCTACACCATATATTTT	CASSLGRNYGYTIYF
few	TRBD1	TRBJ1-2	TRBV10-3	TGTGCCAGCGGGACAGGGAACTGGAACTATGGCTACACCTTC	CASGTGNWNYGYTF
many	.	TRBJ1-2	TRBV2	TGTGCCAGCAGTGGGACCTCCGGGTATGGCTACACCTTC	CASSGTSGYGYTF
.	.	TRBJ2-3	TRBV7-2	TGTGCCAGCAGCCCGTTCTCGGGTACGCAGTATTTT	CASSPFSGTQYF
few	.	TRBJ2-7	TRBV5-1	TGCGCCAGCAGCTTGGTCGCGACAGCCGGAGGGGGATCATACGAGCAGTACTTC	CASSLVATAGGGSYEQYF
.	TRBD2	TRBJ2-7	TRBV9	TGTGCCAGCAGCCTACTCGGGGGCGGGAGGTTTTACGAGCAGTACTTC	CASSLLGGGRFYEQYF
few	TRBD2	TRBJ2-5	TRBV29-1	TGCAGCGCAGTCCTAGCGGGAGGAGGGGAGACCCAGTACTTC	CSAVLAGGGETQYF
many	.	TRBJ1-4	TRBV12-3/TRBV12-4	TGTGCCAGCAGTGACGGTCTGGAGGGGGAAAAACTGTTTTTT	CASSDGLEGEKLFF
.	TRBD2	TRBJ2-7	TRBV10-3	TGTGCCATCAGTGGGGGGGGACTAGCGGGTTCCTACGAGCAGTACTTC	CAISGGGLAGSYEQYF
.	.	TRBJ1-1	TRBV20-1	TGCAGTGCTAGAGATGCGGGTCAGGGACACACTGAAGCTTTCTTT	CSARDAGQGHTEAFF
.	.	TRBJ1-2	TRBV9	TGTGCCAGCAGCCTCCGGGACAACGCTAACTATGGCTACACCTTC	CASSLRDNANYGYTF
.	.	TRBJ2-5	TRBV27	TGTGCCAGCAGTTTAAAAAATCAAGAGACCCAGTACTTC	CASSLKNQETQYF
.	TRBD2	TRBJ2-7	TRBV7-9	TGTGCCAGCACCAGAGCGGCGGGAGGGCGCTCCGAGCAGTACTTC	CASTRAAGGRSEQYF
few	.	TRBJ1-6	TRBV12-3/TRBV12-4	TGTGCCAGCACCCTTCAGATGGAAAGCTCCTATAATTCACCCCTCCACTTT	CASTLQMESSYNSPLHF
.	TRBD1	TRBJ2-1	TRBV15	TGTGCCACCAGCAGGCTACAGGGGCGAAGCTCCTACAATGAGCAGTTCTTC	CATSRLQGRSSYNEQFF
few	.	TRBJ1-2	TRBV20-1	TGCAGTGCTAGATCATATCCCGGGGGCTACACCTTC	CSARSYPGGYTF
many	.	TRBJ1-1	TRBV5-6	TGTGCCAGCAGCTTGGGGCACCGCATGAACACTGAAGCTTTCTTT	CASSLGHRMNTEAFF
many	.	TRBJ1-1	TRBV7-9	TGTGCCAGCAGCTTGTGGGACCTAAGCTCCACTGAAGCTTTCTTT	CASSLWDLSSTEAFF
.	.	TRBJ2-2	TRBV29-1	TGCAGCGAAGAAACTGCGGGCACCGGGGAGCTGTTTTTT	CSEETAGTGELFF
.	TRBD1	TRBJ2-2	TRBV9	TGTGCCAGCAGCTCCGACAGGGACCGAGACACCGGGGAGCTGTTTTTT	CASSSDRDRDTGELFF
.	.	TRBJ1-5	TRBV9	TGTGCCAGCAGCGACCTCTCCAGCAATCAGCCCCAGCATTTT	CASSDLSSNQPQHF
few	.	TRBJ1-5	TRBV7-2	TGTGCCAGCAGTCCAGGGGCGGCGGGGCAGCCCCAGCATTTT	CASSPGAAGQPQHF
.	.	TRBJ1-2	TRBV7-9	TGTGCCAGCAGCTTAGAGACAGCACCTGGCTACACCTTC	CASSLETAPGYTF
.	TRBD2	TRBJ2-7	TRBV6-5	TGTGCCAGCAGAGAACCGGGACTAGCGGGCTCCTACGAGCAGTACTTC	CASREPGLAGSYEQYF
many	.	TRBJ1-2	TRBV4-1	TGCGCCAGCAGCCAAGTGTCTCAGGACGGAAATGGCTACACCTTC	CASSQVSQDGNGYTF
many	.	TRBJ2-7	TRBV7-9	TGTGCCAGCAGCTCTCAGGCAGGGAAGGGCGGGAACTACGAGCAGTACTTC	CASSSQAGKGGNYEQYF
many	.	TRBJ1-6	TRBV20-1	TGCAGTGCGATTCGGAGGGAAAATTCACCCCTCCACTTT	CSAIRRENSPLHF
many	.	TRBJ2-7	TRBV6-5	TGTGCCAGCAGTTACCTCGGGTCAAACCACTACGAGCAGTACTTC	CASSYLGSNHYEQYF
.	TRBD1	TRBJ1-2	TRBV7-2	TGTGCCAGCAGCCCCGTGCAGGGGGCGCGTTGGTACACCTTC	CASSPVQGARWYTF